This T cell receptor beta chain came from a study of shared clonotypes between healthy human individuals. The CDR3 sequence is 17 residues long. Unmatched junction bases numbered 9, after V lost 4 bases and J lost 2 bases. Germline lookup yields CDR1 SGHRS and CDR2 YFSETQ. With respect to this clone: Its antigen is unknown.

Deep-level settings were used for running the assay. Data came from immunoSEQ multiplex PCR; TCRdb stores just in-frame clones and leaves some out. The sample records 550,000 to 800,000 clones, less than 95% being singletons. Study-level findings and limits: Lower generation probabilities were found for non-shared clonotypes than for those shared by all four donors. Memory subsets generally showed lower estimated richness than naive subsets.

Those who donated, Caucasian adults without exception, all lived in Nashville, Tennessee. Sequencing used memory CD8+ T cells from PBMCs. The subset here: CD45RO+ cells pooled with CCR7-negative TemRA cells. The gene calls are TRBV5-1 and TRBJ2-2, with 9 bases that match TRBD2. The sequence was collected from a man between 18 and 35 years old in good health. Some clones in this sample may be carry-over from other donors' samples. The CDR3, as DNA: TGCGCCAGCAGCCCCGATCCAGCGGGAGGAAACACCGGGGAGCTGTTTTTT. It yields the protein CASSPDPAGGNTGELFF.